This entry features one T cell receptor (beta chain) sequence. Sequencing used immunoSEQ multiplex PCR; TCRdb keeps in-frame clones, though not all of them. The sample lists 81,000 or so clones, over 80% occurring once. The entry originates in a study of T cell changes during pregnancy in multiple sclerosis. This sequence originates from a female donor in good health, serving as a control in a pregnancy study. Some clones in this sample may be carry-over from other donors' samples. The starting material was PBMCs, obtained in the first trimester of pregnancy.

The CDR3 is CASSQETGGFYGYTF. CDR3 nucleotides: TGCGCCAGCAGCCAGGAGACAGGGGGCTTCTATGGCTACACCTTC. V gene TRBV4-1 combines with J gene TRBJ1-2; 10 bases fit TRBD1. The V segment lost 3 bases and the J segment 4 bases; nucleotides outside the gene matches: 5. Germline CDR1 is MGHRA and CDR2 is YSYEKL. CDR3 length: 15 amino acids.